The 21 T cell receptor beta chains below all came from one sample that was sequenced in a study of blood T cells in healthy people across ages. A J-beta primer mix and a sample-barcoded 5' primer were used in a second PCR of roughly 7 to 12 cycles. Each CDR3 protein is one row after TCRdb ran MiXCR on the 5' RACE reads. The sample shows roughly 1.7 million distinct CDR3 sequences, about 31% of them seen only once. Sequenced material: blood. The receptor set was obtained from a woman in her twenties or thirties in good health.

A few counts support this clonotype. V gene TRBV20-1 combines with J gene TRBJ2-7; no definite D call. This CDR3 is built from 12 residues. Between the trimmed V and J ends, which lost 2 bases and 0 bases, there was a span of 5 bases. The germline gives CDR1 DFQATT, CDR2 SNEGSKA (reference sequence). The CDR3 loop reads CSARHTSYEQYF. As DNA, the CDR3 is TGCAGTGCTAGACACACCTCCTACGAGCAGTACTTC.

V usage is TRBV6-5 and J usage is TRBJ1-2; TRBD1 matches 9 bases. V lost 6 bases to trimming and J lost 7 bases; unmatched junction nucleotides: 9. The CDR3 consists of 14 residues. The germline V gene encodes CDR1 MNHEY and CDR2 SVGAGI. The CDR3 DNA reads as TGTGCCAGCAGCACCGACAGGGGGAGAGTTGGCTACACCTTC. Protein sequence: CASSTDRGRVGYTF.

Here the CDR3 reads CASSVLRDWDEQYF. The CDR3 DNA follows: TGTGCCAGCAGTGTTCTCAGGGACTGGGACGAGCAGTACTTC. The chain employs TRBV12-3 or TRBV12-4 and TRBJ2-7, with D possibly being TRBD2 (6 bases). CDR3 length: 14 residues. Trimming left V 5 bases short and J 5 bases short, with 16 bases between.

This clonotype appeared a few times. The V call is TRBV7-9, the J call TRBJ1-6, with D unresolved. The CDR3 totals 12 residues. Germline V lookup: CDR1 SEHNR, CDR2 FQNEAQ (reference sequence). The germline V and J ends were trimmed by 1 base and 18 bases, with 13 bases remaining between them. The CDR3 DNA reads as TGTGCCAGCAGCTTAGGTTCAGAAGGGCACCACTTT. It encodes CASSLGSEGHHF.

A few counts support this clonotype. The chain couples TRBV28 to TRBJ2-3, with 10 positions matching TRBD1. Looked up from germline, CDR1 is MDHEN and CDR2 is SYDVKM. V shed 6 bases and J 5 bases; nucleotides not matched to a gene: 8. The CDR3 is 15 residues long. The CDR3 DNA reads TGTGCCAGCAGCTCCTCCCGGGACAGGGGAGATACGCAGTATTTT. It is translated as CASSSSRDRGDTQYF.

In DNA form, the CDR3 reads TGCAGTGCTAGAGATGGGGGGGGATCGCGGGAGACCCAGTACTTC. Encoded protein: CSARDGGGSRETQYF. The rearrangement joins TRBV20-1 to TRBJ2-5; 7 bases agree with TRBD2. Trimming removed 0 bases from V and 5 bases from J; junction bases left unmatched: 9. The CDR3 consists of 15 residues. Looked up from germline, CDR1 is DFQATT and CDR2 is SNEGSKA (reference sequence).

This clonotype was seen more than once but under ten times. The chain recombines TRBV29-1 with TRBJ2-3; 9 bases fit TRBD1. The V gene end was trimmed by 7 bases and the J gene end by 2 bases; junction bases not matched to a gene: 10. Looked up from germline, CDR1 is SQVTM and CDR2 is ANQGSEA. The CDR3 spans 15 residues. In DNA, the CDR3 is TGCAGCGCTTACCCGCGGGACAGGGCCACAGATACGCAGTATTTT. It translates to CSAYPRDRATDTQYF.

This chain connects TRBV30 to TRBJ1-2; maybe TRBD1 (6 bases). V was shortened by 8 bases and J by 7 bases, with 17 bases between the two germline ends. Germline loops: CDR1 GTSNPN, CDR2 SVGIG (reference sequence). The CDR3 length is 12 residues. CDR3: CALMRGAGGYTF. CDR3 DNA: TGTGCCCTTATGAGGGGGGCAGGTGGCTACACCTTC.

The gene calls are TRBV24-1 and TRBJ2-1; the D is unclear. This CDR3 contains 15 residues. Germline CDR1 is KGHDR and CDR2 is SFDVKD. Trimming removed 4 bases from V and 1 base from J, with 10 bases in between. For the CDR3, the DNA is TGTGCCACCAGTGAGCAGCAGACGTCCTACAATGAGCAGTTCTTC. Amino acids: CATSEQQTSYNEQFF.

The chain carries TRBV20-1 and TRBJ2-5, with a weak D call TRBD1 (6 bases). The CDR3 is 13 residues long. Germline-derived CDR1 and CDR2 are DFQATT and SNEGSKA (reference sequence). Trimming cost V 2 bases and J 4 bases, with 11 bases left between them. CDR3 sequence: CSARRRGGETQYF. The CDR3 DNA reads TGCAGTGCTAGAAGACGAGGGGGAGAGACCCAGTACTTC.

There are a few counts of this clonotype. One junction end disagrees with the germline gene, perhaps due to a read error. The chain employs TRBV15 and TRBJ2-1; TRBD1 is a possible D gene (6 bases). This CDR3 contains 16 residues. Germline CDR1 reads LNHNV; CDR2 reads YYDKDF (reference sequence). CDR3 sequence: CAASRGKGVGENEQFF. The CDR3 bases are TGTGCCGCCAGCAGAGGGAAGGGGGTAGGGGAGAATGAGCAGTTCTTC.

In its sample, this clonotype was seen a few times. A read error may account for a junction end that differs from germline. This sequence joins TRBV3-1 and TRBJ1-1; TRBD1 is a possible D gene (6 bases). The CDR3 spans 14 residues. Germline V CDR1 and CDR2: LGHDT, YNNKEL (reference sequence). The CDR3 sequence is CASSQEGRDTEAFF. The CDR3, as DNA: TGTGCCAGCAGCCAAGAGGGAAGGGACACCGAAGCTTTCTTT.

This clonotype was detected a few times. V is TRBV7-9 and J is TRBJ2-7; 14 positions match TRBD2. CDR1 and CDR2 from the germline V gene are SEHNR and FQNEAQ (reference sequence). This CDR3 has 14 amino acids. J lost 6 bases, V lost 7 bases, and 5 bases had no gene match. CDR3 DNA: TGTGCCAGCAACCAGGGACTAGCGGGAGTCGAGCAGTACTTC. Protein: CASNQGLAGVEQYF.

This clonotype was counted at least ten times. The genes are TRBV20-1 and TRBJ2-1, with 9 bases lining up with TRBD2. Looked up from germline, CDR1 is DFQATT and CDR2 is SNEGSKA (reference sequence). The V segment lost 3 bases and the J segment 6 bases; nucleotides outside the gene matches: 3. The CDR3 loop spans 13 amino acids. The CDR3, as DNA: TGCAGTGCTAGCCTGACTAGCGGCAATGAGCAGTTCTTC. Translated, it gives CSASLTSGNEQFF.

This chain uses TRBV5-1 with TRBJ1-2; 7 bases match TRBD1. The J segment lost 1 base and the V segment lost 4 bases, leaving 13 bases of the junction unmatched. Germline V lookup: CDR1 SGHRS, CDR2 YFSETQ. This CDR3 has 17 amino acids. The CDR3 loop is CASSGNPGQAVNYGYTF. The CDR3 DNA sequence: TGCGCCAGCAGCGGCAACCCTGGACAGGCCGTTAACTATGGCTACACCTTC.

This clonotype was observed once. The J gene is TRBJ2-7, the V gene TRBV5-6; TRBD1 or TRBD2 may be the D gene (5 bases each). The CDR3 loop spans 14 amino acids. CDR1 and CDR2 from the germline V gene are SGHDT and YYEEEE. Trimming took 3 bases from V and 7 from J, leaving 17 bases between them. The CDR3 reads CASSSDSRGFEQYF. CDR3 bases: TGTGCCAGCAGCTCCGACTCCCGGGGCTTTGAGCAGTACTTC. Drawing the rest from reference TRBV5-6 and TRBJ2-7, the complete variable domain is DAGVTQSPTHLIKTRGQQVTLRCSPKSGHDTVSWYQQALGQGPQFIFQYYEEEERQRGNFPDRFSGHQFPNYSSELNVNALLLGDSALYLCASSSDSRGFEQYFGPGTRLTVT.

The CDR3 nucleotides are TGTGCCAGCAGCTGGATCAACGGGGCCAACGTCCTGACTTTC. This translates into CASSWINGANVLTF. V gene TRBV2 combines with J gene TRBJ2-6; D unresolved. Trimming left V 6 bases short and J 4 bases short, with 10 bases between. Germline CDR1 SNHLY, CDR2 FYNNEI. This CDR3 region has 14 residues.

The chain carries TRBV20-1 and TRBJ1-2; D uncertain. The V gene's germline CDR1 is DFQATT and CDR2 SNEGSKA (reference sequence). The CDR3 runs 15 residues. The V end was cut by 0 bases, the J end by 10 bases, with 21 bases between. DNA of the CDR3: TGCAGTGCTAGAGATATAATGGGCGGGCCGGTAGACTACACCTTC. It is translated as CSARDIMGGPVDYTF.

The chain couples TRBV4-2 to TRBJ2-7; a weak D match, TRBD2 (6 bases). Deletions cut 0 bases from V and 7 bases from J, with 19 bases between. This CDR3 comprises 16 residues. Per germline, CDR1 LGHNA and CDR2 YNFKEQ. CDR3 DNA sequence: TGTGCCAGCAGCCAAGAGGTCGCGGGCGAGGCGGGGGAGCAGTACTTC. This translates into CASSQEVAGEAGEQYF.

The chain carries TRBV7-9 and TRBJ1-1, with unresolved D. The CDR3 length is 14 residues. Germline loops: CDR1 SEHNR, CDR2 FQNEAQ (reference sequence). Trimming cost V 4 bases and J 6 bases, with 15 bases left between them. The CDR3 loop reads CASSSLSKTAEAFF. CDR3 in DNA: TGTGCCAGCAGCTCGCTTTCAAAGACCGCTGAAGCTTTCTTT.

V is TRBV4-2 and J is TRBJ2-5, with D maybe TRBD2 (6 bases). The ends were cut back, 1 base at V and 2 bases at J, with 8 bases in the middle. This CDR3 is 14 amino acids long. The V gene's germline CDR1 is LGHNA and CDR2 YNFKEQ. Here the CDR3 DNA reads TGTGCCAGCAGCCAAGGGGACTGGCAAGAGACCCAGTACTTC. This codes for CASSQGDWQETQYF.